Presented here are 18 T cell receptor beta chains from one specimen sequenced in a study of blood T cell repertoires in COVID-19 (dated by TCRdb to 2020 to 2022). The receptor library was made with the immunoSEQ multiplex PCR assay. TCRdb holds this immuneACCESS table with in-frame rearrangements only. Some clones are missing; in checked studies, unresolved V genes explain under half, and the rest has no known cause. Present in this sample are tens of thousands of clones, approximately 90% of which were seen just once. The ten most abundant clones make up around 13% of the sample. The sample consisted of peripheral blood. The source of these receptors is a man older than 75 with acute or convalescent COVID-19.

The count of this clone is one. The chain combines TRBV3-1 (or the pseudogene TRBV3-2) with TRBJ1-6; the match to TRBD1 covers 8 bases. CDR3 size: 16 residues. The V gene end was trimmed by 3 bases and the J gene end by 6 bases; junction bases not matched to a gene: 7. Germline loops: CDR1 LGHDT, CDR2 YNNKEL (reference sequence). The CDR3 region is CASSHYGQGGNSPLHF. The DNA for the CDR3 is TGTGCCAGCAGCCATTATGGACAGGGAGGTAATTCACCCCTCCACTTT.

Only a few counts were recorded for this clone. J is TRBJ2-5 and V is TRBV30, with TRBD2 matching 7 bases. From germline, CDR1 is GTSNPN and CDR2 SVGIG (reference sequence). The CDR3 has 16 amino acids. V lost 4 bases, J lost 0 bases, and 11 bases stayed unmatched. CDR3 loop: CAWNPGTSVYQETQYF. CDR3 nucleotide sequence: TGTGCCTGGAACCCCGGAACTAGCGTATACCAAGAGACCCAGTACTTC.

This clone has a single count. This chain links TRBV9 with TRBJ2-1; possible D gene TRBD1, 6 bases. Germline values: CDR1 SGDLS, CDR2 YYNGEE. Trimming shortened V by 3 bases and J by 3 bases, and 13 bases separated the two germline ends. This CDR3 comprises 15 residues. The CDR3 reads CASSEQGADYNEQFF. The CDR3 DNA is TGTGCCAGCAGCGAACAGGGTGCCGACTACAATGAGCAGTTCTTC.

V and J are TRBV5-5 and TRBJ1-1, with D possibly TRBD1 on 6 matching bases. Trimming took off 6 bases at V and 7 bases at J, with 22 bases between the two ends. The CDR3 runs 15 residues. Germline V lookup: CDR1 SGHKS, CDR2 YYEKEE (reference sequence). CDR3 in DNA: TGTGCCAGCACCCTAGGGTTAGGGGGACGGAGTGAAGCTTTCTTT. This sequence encodes CASTLGLGGRSEAFF.

The chain has TRBV2 and TRBJ1-1; TRBD1 is a possible D gene (6 bases). V was trimmed by 7 bases and J by 0 bases, leaving 12 bases between them. This CDR3 spans 14 amino acids. CDR1 is SNHLY and CDR2 is FYNNEI in the germline V gene. The CDR3 DNA reads as TGTGCCAGCACCAGTAGGGGGATGAACACTGAAGCTTTCTTT. This encodes CASTSRGMNTEAFF.

This sequence joins TRBV28 and TRBJ1-2, with D maybe TRBD1 (6 bases). The CDR3 is 15 amino acids. Trimming took off 5 bases at V and 0 bases at J, with 13 bases between the two ends. Germline CDR1 reads MDHEN; CDR2 reads SYDVKM. The CDR3 region is CASSTPGQSNYGYTF. CDR3 coding DNA: TGTGCCAGCAGTACCCCCGGACAGTCTAACTATGGCTACACCTTC.

The rearrangement joins TRBV18 to TRBJ2-7, with D perhaps matching TRBD1 (5 bases). Germline V gives CDR1 KGHSH, CDR2 LQKENI. CDR3 size: 14 residues. V lost 1 base and J 2 bases, leaving 9 bases between the germline ends. CDR3 sequence (DNA): TGTGCCAGCTCACCACGACAGAATGCCTACGAGCAGTACTTC. It encodes CASSPRQNAYEQYF.

A few counts support this clone. The V call is TRBV4-1, the J call TRBJ1-2; no firm D call. The CDR3 is 15 amino acids. The V gene lost 0 bases and the J gene lost 3 bases, with 11 bases spanning the gap. Germline V gives CDR1 MGHRA, CDR2 YSYEKL. CDR3 in amino acids: CASSQDQVGDYGYTF. For the CDR3, the DNA is TGCGCCAGCAGCCAAGACCAGGTCGGGGACTATGGCTACACCTTC.

V is TRBV7-9 and J is TRBJ2-1; 10 nucleotides match TRBD2. Germline V CDR1 and CDR2: SEHNR, FQNEAQ (reference sequence). This CDR3 has 17 residues. Trimming took 1 base from V and 12 from J; bases not matched to a gene: 15. The DNA for the CDR3 is TGTGCCAGCAGCTTAGGATCTGGGGCTAGCGGGGGTGCGCGGCAGTTCTTC. The encoded protein is CASSLGSGASGGARQFF.

The rearrangement uses TRBV7-8 and TRBJ1-2, with no clear D. CDR1 is SGHVS and CDR2 is FQNEAQ in the germline V gene. V lost 0 bases, J lost 0 bases, and 11 bases lay in between. This CDR3 contains 16 residues. Written as DNA, the CDR3 is TGTGCCAGCAGCTTAGCCGTCGGAGAAGCTAACTATGGCTACACCTTC. This sequence encodes CASSLAVGEANYGYTF.

This sequence joins TRBV19 and TRBJ1-2, with D tentatively TRBD1 (5 bases). Trimming pared 3 bases from V and 4 bases from J, leaving 9 bases between. The CDR3 runs 13 residues. Germline CDR1 is LNHDA and CDR2 is SQIVND (reference sequence). In DNA form, the CDR3 reads TGTGCCAGTAGTATCGGGGGAATCTATGGCTACACCTTC. This translates into CASSIGGIYGYTF.

The J gene is TRBJ1-2, the V gene TRBV5-1; weak D call: TRBD1 (5 bases). CDR3 size: 14 residues. The V end was cut by 0 bases, the J end by 8 bases, with 14 bases between. Germline CDR1 reads SGHRS; CDR2 reads YFSETQ. In DNA form, the CDR3 reads TGCGCCAGCAGCTTGGCCTACGCAGGGTCCGGCTACACCTTC. Residues: CASSLAYAGSGYTF.

V is TRBV18 and J is TRBJ2-5; no clear D. The CDR3 totals 13 residues. The germline gives CDR1 KGHSH, CDR2 LQKENI. V was clipped by 2 bases and J by 3 bases, with 7 bases between them. In DNA, the CDR3 is TGTGCCAGCTCACCAAGTCCTAAAGAGACCCAGTACTTC. This sequence encodes CASSPSPKETQYF.

V usage is TRBV28 and J usage is TRBJ1-1; D remains unclear. Trimming shortened V by 4 bases and J by 0 bases, and 6 bases separated the two germline ends. The CDR3 is 13 residues long. The germline CDR1 and CDR2 sequences are MDHEN and SYDVKM. The CDR3, as DNA: TGTGCCAGCAGTTGGAGGGTGAACACTGAAGCTTTCTTT. This sequence encodes CASSWRVNTEAFF.

This chain uses TRBV29-1 with TRBJ1-2; possible D gene TRBD1, 6 bases. CDR1 and CDR2 from the germline V gene are SQVTM and ANQGSEA. V lost 2 bases, J lost 3 bases, and 13 bases lay in between. There are 14 residues in the CDR3. DNA for the CDR3: TGCAGCGTTGAAAAGTCTACAGGGTACTATGGCTACACCTTC. Translating it yields CSVEKSTGYYGYTF.

The J gene is TRBJ1-1, the V gene TRBV5-1, with a weak D call TRBD1 (6 bases). V lost 0 bases and J 3 bases, leaving 12 bases between the germline ends. Germline-derived CDR1 and CDR2 are SGHRS and YFSETQ. The CDR3 contains 15 residues. The CDR3 bases are TGCGCCAGCAGCTTGGGGGACATCAGGGACACTGAAGCTTTCTTT. Translating it yields CASSLGDIRDTEAFF.

This chain uses TRBV5-1 with TRBJ2-5, with TRBD1 matching over 9 bases. The CDR3 runs to 14 residues. V was pared by 0 bases and J by 6 bases, with 3 bases of the junction left unmatched. CDR1 is SGHRS and CDR2 is YFSETQ in the germline V gene. The CDR3 DNA reads TGCGCCAGCAGCTTGGGACAGGGGGTAAAGACCCAGTACTTC. Translating gives CASSLGQGVKTQYF.

The chain recombines TRBV28 with TRBJ1-2, with 8 bases identical to TRBD1. The CDR3 contains 14 residues. V shed 5 bases and J 4 bases; nucleotides not matched to a gene: 6. Germline-derived CDR1 and CDR2 are MDHEN and SYDVKM. As DNA, the CDR3 is TGTGCCAGCAGTAACACCGGGACAGGCTATGGCTACACCTTC. Translation gives CASSNTGTGYGYTF.